Each of the 10 T cell receptor beta chains below was sequenced from the same sample in a study of T cells after yellow fever vaccination. Each CDR3 protein gets one entry after TCRdb re-called the 5' RACE reads with MiXCR. The repertoire consists of about 400,000 distinct CDR3 sequences, with over 5% occurring once and the leading ten covering around 16%. The source material was PBMCs, sampled 5 days after the yellow fever booster vaccination. These receptors came from a man aged 25 to 45 who received the YFV17D yellow fever vaccine.

This clonotype was observed at least ten times. This chain joins TRBV20-1 and TRBJ2-5; possible D gene TRBD2, 5 bases. V was cut by 3 bases and J by 2 bases, with 10 bases left in between. CDR1 DFQATT and CDR2 SNEGSKA come from the germline V gene (reference sequence). This CDR3 has 13 amino acids. Here the CDR3 DNA reads TGCAGTGCTAGGGGGATAGCGCAAGAGACCCAGTACTTC. This translates into CSARGIAQETQYF.

This clonotype occurred a few times. This rearrangement joins TRBV4-3 to TRBJ2-5; 7 bases line up with TRBD2. The J segment lost 4 bases and the V segment lost 0 bases, leaving 8 bases of the junction unmatched. The CDR3 runs to 16 residues. Germline lookup yields CDR1 LGHNA and CDR2 YSLEER. CDR3 nucleotides: TGCGCCAGCAGCCAAGATACTTGGCTAGCGGTAGAGACCCAGTACTTC. Translating gives CASSQDTWLAVETQYF.

There are many counts of this clonotype. The chain recombines TRBV12-3 or TRBV12-4 with TRBJ1-5, with 7 nucleotides matching TRBD1. The CDR3 sequence is 13 residues long. The trim removed 5 bases at V and 7 bases at J, leaving 5 bases unmatched. CDR3 sequence (DNA): TGTGCCAGCAGTCTTACAGGGGTCCAGCCCCAGCATTTT. Its protein product is CASSLTGVQPQHF.

As regards this clonotype: One junction end disagrees with the germline gene, perhaps due to a read error. The V gene is TRBV11-2, the J gene TRBJ1-6, with a tentative D call TRBD1 (5 bases). CDR3 size: 14 residues. From germline, CDR1 is SGHAT and CDR2 FQNNGV. CDR3: CASNLARGRSPLHF. CDR3 in DNA: TGTGCCAGCAACTTAGCTCGGGGACGTTCACCCCTCCACTTT. Looking up the rest from reference TRBV11-2 and TRBJ1-6 gives the full variable domain: EAGVAQSPRYKIIEKRQSVAFWCNPISGHATLYWYQQILGQGPKLLIQFQNNGVVDDSQLPKDRFSAERLKGVDSTLKIQPAKLEDSAVYLCASNLARGRSPLHFGNGTRLTVT.

The chain couples TRBV5-1 to TRBJ2-3, with TRBD2 identical over 8 bases. In germline, CDR1 is SGHRS, CDR2 YFSETQ. V was clipped by 6 bases and J by 2 bases; unmatched bases: 5. The CDR3 covers 14 residues. The CDR3 sequence: CASTGTSFTDTQYF. The CDR3 nucleotides are TGCGCCAGCACCGGGACTAGTTTCACAGATACGCAGTATTTT. Full variable domain (missing parts from reference TRBV5-1 and TRBJ2-3): KAGVTQTPRYLIKTRGQQVTLSCSPISGHRSVSWYQQTPGQGLQFLFEYFSETQRNKGNFPGRFSGRQFSNSRSEMNVSTLELGDSALYLCASTGTSFTDTQYFGPGTRLTVL.

The CDR3 bases are TGTGCCAGCAGCTTAGTCAGAGAAACTCCCAAAAACATTCAGTACTTC. Translated: CASSLVRETPKNIQYF. V gene TRBV11-2 combines with J gene TRBJ2-4; D is uncertain. The CDR3 contains 16 residues. The V gene's germline CDR1 is SGHAT and CDR2 FQNNGV. V shed 1 base and J shed 2 bases, with 12 bases lying between them.

This clonotype was found many times. The chain combines TRBV12-3 or TRBV12-4 with TRBJ2-2; D uncertain. Trimming removed 2 bases from V and 6 bases from J, with 1 base in between. CDR3 size: 11 residues. The CDR3 reads CASSLSGELFF. The DNA for the CDR3 is TGTGCCAGCAGTTTATCCGGGGAGCTGTTTTTT.

This clonotype was detected a few times. The chain couples TRBV6-1 to TRBJ2-1, with TRBD2 as a possible D gene (5 bases). The CDR3 covers 16 residues. In germline, CDR1 is MNHNS, CDR2 SASEGT. V lost 6 bases and J lost 4, with 19 bases in between. CDR3 residues: CASSRLLTAAYNEQFF. DNA for the CDR3: TGTGCCAGCAGCCGGCTTCTAACAGCGGCTTACAATGAGCAGTTCTTC.

To note about this clonotype: One junction end does not reproduce the germline sequence, and a read error may be involved. This chain links TRBV6-2 or TRBV6-3 with TRBJ2-7, with TRBD2 as a possible D gene (5 bases). Germline CDR1 is MNHEY and CDR2 is SVGEGT. This CDR3 contains 15 residues. DNA of the CDR3: TGTGCCAGCGGTTACCTCCAGCGGCGCTCCTACGAGCAGTACTTC. Its translation: CASGYLQRRSYEQYF.

This clonotype appeared a few times. This chain connects TRBV7-2 to TRBJ2-3; a possible D gene is TRBD2 (6 bases). This CDR3 is built from 15 residues. V was shortened by 8 bases and J by 7 bases, with 22 bases between the two germline ends. Germline V lookup: CDR1 SGHTA, CDR2 FQGNSA. This CDR3 is CASRTRGTPWNTQYF. CDR3 nucleotides: TGTGCCAGCCGAACCCGCGGGACCCCATGGAATACGCAGTATTTT. The full variable domain, rest sourced from reference TRBV7-2 and TRBJ2-3, is GAGVSQSPSNKVTEKGKDVELRCDPISGHTALYWYRQSLGQGLEFLIYFQGNSAPDKSGLPSDRFSAERTGGSVSTLTIQRTQQEDSAVYLCASRTRGTPWNTQYFGPGTRLTVL.